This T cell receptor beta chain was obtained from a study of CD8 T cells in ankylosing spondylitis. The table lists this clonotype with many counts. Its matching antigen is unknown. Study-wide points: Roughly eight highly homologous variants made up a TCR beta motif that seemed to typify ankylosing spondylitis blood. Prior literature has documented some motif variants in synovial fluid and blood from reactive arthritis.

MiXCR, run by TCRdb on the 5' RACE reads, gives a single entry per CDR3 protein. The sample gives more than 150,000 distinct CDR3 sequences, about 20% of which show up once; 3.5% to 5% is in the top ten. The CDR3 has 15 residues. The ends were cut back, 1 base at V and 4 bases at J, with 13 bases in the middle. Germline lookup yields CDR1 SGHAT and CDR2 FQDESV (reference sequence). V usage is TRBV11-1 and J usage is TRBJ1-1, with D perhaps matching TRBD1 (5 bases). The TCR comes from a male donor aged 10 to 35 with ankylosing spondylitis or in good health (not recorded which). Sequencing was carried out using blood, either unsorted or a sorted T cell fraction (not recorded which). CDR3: CASSLDPRGSTEAFF. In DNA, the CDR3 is TGTGCCAGCAGCTTAGACCCCCGGGGGTCCACTGAAGCTTTCTTT. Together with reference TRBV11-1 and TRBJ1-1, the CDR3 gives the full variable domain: EAEVAQSPRYKITEKSQAVAFWCDPISGHATLYWYRQILGQGPELLVQFQDESVVDDSQLPKDRFSAERLKGVDSTLKIQPAELGDSAMYLCASSLDPRGSTEAFFGQGTRLTVV.